This TCR beta chain was captured in a study of T cell repertoires in cytomegalovirus infection. About the research overall: Public TCR beta signatures indicated both CMV infection and matching HLA type.

Only a few counts were recorded for this clonotype. The CDR3 covers 14 residues. Trimming at V came to 7 bases and at J to 5 bases, leaving 8 bases not matched to a gene. TCRdb ran MiXCR on the reads and lists one entry per CDR3 protein. The sample holds over 300,000 distinct CDR3 sequences; 17% are singletons and the top ten take about 11%. The V and J genes are TRBV12-3 or TRBV12-4 and TRBJ1-5; 7 nucleotides align to TRBD1. The TCR was taken from a human donor in good health (CMV status not recorded). Some clones in this sample may be carry-over from other donors' samples. Sequencing was done on a sample of PBMCs. CDR3 residues: CASTRDSFYQPQHF. In DNA form, the CDR3 reads TGTGCCAGCACCCGGGACAGCTTCTATCAGCCCCAGCATTTT.